One and the same sample provided the 2 T cell receptor beta chains below, sequenced in a study of T cell responses to AZD1222 COVID-19 vaccine (dated by TCRdb to about 2021). To prepare the library, the immunoSEQ multiplex PCR assay was applied. As stored in TCRdb, this immuneACCESS dataset retains in-frame rearrangements with V and J assigned. A fraction of the clones does not appear; measured against another copy, unresolved V genes explain less than half of the discrepancy, and the remainder lacks a known reason. The sample contains roughly 170,000 clones, 87% of them found a single time. Approximately 2.5% of the sample is taken by the ten largest. Interpreted using the paper, the time point label stands for: baseline before first vaccination. The sequenced sample was peripheral blood, obtained on day 0 of AZD1222 vaccination. All receptors come from an adult in good health.

This sequence joins TRBV27 and TRBJ2-3, with D unclear. V was cut by 4 bases and J by 0 bases, with 8 bases left in between. Germline V gene data show CDR1 as MNHEY and CDR2 as SMNVEV (reference sequence). The CDR3 is made up of 14 amino acids. CDR3 sequence: CASSWTASTDTQYF. DNA for the CDR3: TGTGCCAGCAGTTGGACGGCCAGCACAGATACGCAGTATTTT.

This sequence joins TRBV7-9 and TRBJ2-7; D call uncertain. This CDR3 has 14 amino acids. Germline assignment: CDR1 SEHNR and CDR2 FQNEAQ (reference sequence). V lost 3 bases and J lost 4, with 13 bases in between. The CDR3 sequence: CASSLSTSAYEQYF. The CDR3 DNA reads as TGTGCCAGCAGCTTGAGTACGAGTGCGTACGAGCAGTACTTC.